The T cell receptor (beta chain) under discussion was sequenced for a study of cytomegalovirus exposure and HLA in healthy donors. Trimming took 1 base from V and 2 from J, leaving 6 bases between them. Germline CDR1 reads SGHNT; CDR2 reads YYREEE (reference sequence). The CDR3 contains 13 residues. Turning to this clone: What it binds is unknown.

A multiplex PCR was run with 60 Vbeta primers and 13 Jbeta primers. Assay: immunoSEQ multiplex PCR; the TCRdb copy retains only in-frame clones and omits some. The repertoire holds around 140,000 clones, with around 80% as singletons. Overall study results and limits: Sequencing probably produced one cluster of sequence variants that were highly shared. By HLA locus, TCR association rates varied in a later analysis, with DRB1 showing the most and HLA-C the fewest. The authors later linked a missense DCLRE1C variant to TCR beta V- and J-gene trimming.

All donors participated as healthy donors of bone marrow. The material sequenced was PBMCs. The rearrangement joins TRBV5-4 to TRBJ1-2; tentative D call: TRBD1 (5 bases). The receptor comes from a woman aged 60 to 75 in good health and CMV-seropositive. CDR3 protein: CASSLNRNYGYTF. The DNA for the CDR3 is TGTGCCAGCAGCTTGAACAGGAACTATGGCTACACCTTC. The full variable domain, rest sourced from reference TRBV5-4 and TRBJ1-2, is ETGVTQSPTHLIKTRGQQVTLRCSSQSGHNTVSWYQQALGQGPQFIFQYYREEENGRGNFPPRFSGLQFPNYSSELNVNALELDDSALYLCASSLNRNYGYTFGSGTRLTVV.